The clone carrying this TCR beta chain was recorded only once. The sample originates from a study of blood T cell repertoires in COVID-19. Trimming left V 5 bases short and J 7 bases short, with 12 bases between. The length of the CDR3 is 13 residues. Looked up from germline, CDR1 is LGHNA and CDR2 is YSLEER. Sequenced by immunoSEQ multiplex PCR; TCRdb stores in-frame clones only, minus some. The repertoire holds about 120,000 clones, with 90% as singletons. The V and J genes are TRBV4-3 and TRBJ2-4; weak D call: TRBD2 (6 bases). The TCR originated in a human donor with active COVID-19. The donor label of this sample is uncertain. The sequencing input was peripheral blood. The CDR3 protein is CASSSTAGNIQYF. CDR3 in DNA: TGCGCCAGCAGCTCTACAGCGGGCAACATTCAGTACTTC.